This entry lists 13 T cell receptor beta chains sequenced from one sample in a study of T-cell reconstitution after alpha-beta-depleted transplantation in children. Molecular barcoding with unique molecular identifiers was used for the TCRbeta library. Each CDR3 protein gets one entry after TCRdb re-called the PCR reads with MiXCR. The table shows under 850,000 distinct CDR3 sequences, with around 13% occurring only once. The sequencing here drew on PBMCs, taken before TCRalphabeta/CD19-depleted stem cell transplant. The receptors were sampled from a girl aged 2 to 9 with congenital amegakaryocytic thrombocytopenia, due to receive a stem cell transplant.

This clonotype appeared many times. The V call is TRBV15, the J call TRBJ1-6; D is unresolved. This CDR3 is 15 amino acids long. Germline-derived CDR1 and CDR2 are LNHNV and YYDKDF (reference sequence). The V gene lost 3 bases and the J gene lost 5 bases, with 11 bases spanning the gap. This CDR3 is CATSRNWGNNSPLHF. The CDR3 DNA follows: TGTGCCACCAGCAGGAATTGGGGAAATAATTCACCCCTCCACTTT.

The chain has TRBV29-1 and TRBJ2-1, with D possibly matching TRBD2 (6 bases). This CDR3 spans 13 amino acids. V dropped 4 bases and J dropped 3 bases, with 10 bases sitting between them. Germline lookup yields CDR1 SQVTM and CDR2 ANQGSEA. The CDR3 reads CSVALAVYNEQFF. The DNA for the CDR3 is TGCAGCGTTGCGTTAGCGGTCTACAATGAGCAGTTCTTC.

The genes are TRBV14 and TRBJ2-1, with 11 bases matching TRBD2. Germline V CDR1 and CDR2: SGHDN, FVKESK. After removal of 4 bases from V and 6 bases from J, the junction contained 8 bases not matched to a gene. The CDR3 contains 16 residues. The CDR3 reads CASSPLLAGVTNEQFF. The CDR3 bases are TGTGCCAGCAGCCCATTACTAGCGGGAGTCACCAATGAGCAGTTCTTC.

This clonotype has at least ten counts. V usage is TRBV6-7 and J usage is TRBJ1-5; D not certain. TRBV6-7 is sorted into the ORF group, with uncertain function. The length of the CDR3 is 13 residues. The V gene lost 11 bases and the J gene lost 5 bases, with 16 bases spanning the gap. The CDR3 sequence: CAWKSGWYQPQHF. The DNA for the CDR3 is TGTGCCTGGAAGTCAGGCTGGTATCAGCCCCAGCATTTT.

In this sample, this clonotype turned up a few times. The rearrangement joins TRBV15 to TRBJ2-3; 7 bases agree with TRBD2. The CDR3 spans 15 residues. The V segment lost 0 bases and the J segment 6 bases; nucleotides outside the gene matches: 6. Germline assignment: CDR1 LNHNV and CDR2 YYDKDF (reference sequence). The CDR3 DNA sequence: TGTGCCACCAGCAGAGATCACGGGAGGTTGGATACGCAGTATTTT. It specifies CATSRDHGRLDTQYF.

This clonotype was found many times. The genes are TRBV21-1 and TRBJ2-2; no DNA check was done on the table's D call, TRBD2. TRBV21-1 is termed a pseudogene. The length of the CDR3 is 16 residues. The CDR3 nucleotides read TGTGCCAGCAGCAAACTAGCGGGAAAGGGCACCGGGGAGCTGTTTTTT. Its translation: CASSKLAGKGTGELFF.

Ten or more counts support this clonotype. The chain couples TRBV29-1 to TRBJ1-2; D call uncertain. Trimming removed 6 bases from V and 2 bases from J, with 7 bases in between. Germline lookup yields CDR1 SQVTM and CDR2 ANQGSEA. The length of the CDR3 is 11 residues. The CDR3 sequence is CSVTWNYGYTF. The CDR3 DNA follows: TGCAGCGTCACGTGGAACTATGGCTACACCTTC.

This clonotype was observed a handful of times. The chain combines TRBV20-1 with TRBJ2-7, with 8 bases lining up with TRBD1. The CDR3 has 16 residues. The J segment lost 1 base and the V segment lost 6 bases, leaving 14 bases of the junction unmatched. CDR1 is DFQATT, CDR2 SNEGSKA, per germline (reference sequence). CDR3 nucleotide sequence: TGCAGTGCCGGCGGCAGGGGGCGTTATGGGTCCTACGAGCAGTACTTC. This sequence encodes CSAGGRGRYGSYEQYF.

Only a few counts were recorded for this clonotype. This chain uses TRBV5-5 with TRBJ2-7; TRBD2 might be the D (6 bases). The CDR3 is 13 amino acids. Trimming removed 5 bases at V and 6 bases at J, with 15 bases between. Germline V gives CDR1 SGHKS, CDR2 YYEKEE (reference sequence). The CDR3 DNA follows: TGTGCCAGCAGTCTGGAGGGCAGGGCCGAGCAGTACTTC. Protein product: CASSLEGRAEQYF. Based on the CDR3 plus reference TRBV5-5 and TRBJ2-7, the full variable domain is DAGVTQSPTHLIKTRGQQVTLRCSPISGHKSVSWYQQVLGQGPQFIFQYYEKEERGRGNFPDRFSARQFPNYSSELNVNALLLGDSALYLCASSLEGRAEQYFGPGTRLTVT.

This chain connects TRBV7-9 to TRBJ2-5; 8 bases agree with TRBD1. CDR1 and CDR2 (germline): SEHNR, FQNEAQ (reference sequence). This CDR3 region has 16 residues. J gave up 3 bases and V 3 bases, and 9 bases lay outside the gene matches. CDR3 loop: CASSFVPGGLEETQYF. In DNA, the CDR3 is TGTGCCAGCAGCTTTGTCCCAGGGGGCCTAGAAGAGACCCAGTACTTC.

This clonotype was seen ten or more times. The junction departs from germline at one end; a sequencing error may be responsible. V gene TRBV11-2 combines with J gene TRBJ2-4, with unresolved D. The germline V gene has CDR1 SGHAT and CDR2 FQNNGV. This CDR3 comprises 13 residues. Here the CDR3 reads CASSLSTKSIQYF. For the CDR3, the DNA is TGTGCCAGCAGCTTAAGTACGAAAAGCATTCAGTACTTC.

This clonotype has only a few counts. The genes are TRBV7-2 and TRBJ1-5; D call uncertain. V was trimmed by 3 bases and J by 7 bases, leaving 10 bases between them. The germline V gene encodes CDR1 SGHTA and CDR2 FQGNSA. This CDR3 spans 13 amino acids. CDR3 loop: CASSFVGKQPQHF. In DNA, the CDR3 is TGTGCCAGCAGCTTCGTGGGAAAGCAGCCCCAGCATTTT.

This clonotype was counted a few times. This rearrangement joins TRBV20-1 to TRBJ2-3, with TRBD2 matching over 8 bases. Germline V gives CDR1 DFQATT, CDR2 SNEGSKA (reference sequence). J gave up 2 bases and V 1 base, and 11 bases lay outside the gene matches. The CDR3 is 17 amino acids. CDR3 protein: CSARALRTSRYTDTQYF. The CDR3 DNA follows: TGCAGTGCTAGAGCCCTAAGGACTAGCAGATACACAGATACGCAGTATTTT.